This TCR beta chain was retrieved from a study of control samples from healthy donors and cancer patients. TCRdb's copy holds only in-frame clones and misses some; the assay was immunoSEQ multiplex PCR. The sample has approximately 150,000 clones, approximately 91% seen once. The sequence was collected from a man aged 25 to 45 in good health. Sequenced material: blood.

CDR3 region: CSASGIQETQYF. The CDR3 DNA sequence: TGCAGCGCATCCGGGATCCAAGAGACCCAGTACTTC. V is TRBV29-1 and J is TRBJ2-5; D is possibly TRBD2 (5 bases). The length of the CDR3 is 12 residues. V lost 7 bases and J 1 base, leaving 10 bases between the germline ends. Germline assignment: CDR1 SQVTM and CDR2 ANQGSEA.